Below, one TCR beta chain is given with its context. Per germline, CDR1 LGHDT and CDR2 YNNKEL (reference sequence). Trimming shortened V by 3 bases and J by 0 bases, and 8 bases separated the two germline ends. The CDR3 contains 15 residues. Profiled with immunoSEQ multiplex PCR; TCRdb holds only in-frame clones, not every one. The table shows hundreds of thousands of clones, with approximately 90% occurring only once. The sample originates from a study of blood T cell repertoires in COVID-19. This TCR was recovered from a middle-aged woman who had recovered from COVID-19. The chain combines TRBV3-1 (or the pseudogene TRBV3-2) with TRBJ2-2, with TRBD1 as a possible D gene (6 bases). Sequencing was performed on PBMCs or T cells enriched from blood (not recorded which). CDR3 nucleotides: TGTGCCAGCAGCCACAGGGGCCCGAACACCGGGGAGCTGTTTTTT. This codes for CASSHRGPNTGELFF.